What follows describes a single T cell receptor beta chain. Its antigen is undetermined. The sample comes from a study of T cell responses to AZD1222 COVID-19 vaccine. About the research overall: Pooling was applied to second doses at about 4 or about 12 weeks.

The data were produced by immunoSEQ multiplex PCR, yet TCRdb's version contains in-frame clones alone and is incomplete. Of some 140,000 clones in the sample, about 88% were seen once. This CDR3 is 12 amino acids long. V lost 4 bases to trimming and J lost 8 bases; unmatched junction nucleotides: 4. Germline CDR1 and CDR2: SQVTM and ANQGSEA. Whole-study results and caveats: Without day 14 samples, only post-peak T cell repertoires were studied. Reports indicate that nearly half of spike-specific TCRs are directed at unmutated variant regions. When two AZD1222 doses had been given, Spike-specific TCR breadth and depth rose.

The V call is TRBV29-1, the J call TRBJ1-5; TRBD1 aligns across 8 bases. This sample comprised peripheral blood, obtained on day 0 of AZD1222 vaccination. This TCR came from an adult in good health. The DNA of the CDR3 is TGCAGCGTTGCAGGGACAGGAGAGCCCCAGCATTTT. Translation: CSVAGTGEPQHF.